This T cell receptor (beta chain) was documented in a study of blood T cell repertoires in COVID-19. On the study more broadly: Donors in the United States, Italy and Spain gave samples during acute or convalescent COVID-19.

In the source study's methods: Amplification with reference gene primers provided the estimates of nucleated cell counts. Assay used: immunoSEQ multiplex PCR; TCRdb lists only in-frame clones, some missing. The V and J calls and clone size were taken over from that table, and D and trimming were inferred from the DNA. Among about 200,000 clones listed, approximately 87% were seen once. The CDR3 is 13 amino acids. V gave up 5 bases and J gave up 3 bases, with 11 bases separating them. CDR1 and CDR2 from the germline V gene are SGHTA and FQGNSA. The receptor was derived from a man between 60 and 75 years old who had recovered from COVID-19. The chain combines TRBV7-2 with TRBJ2-7, with D perhaps matching TRBD1 (6 bases). Sequences were obtained from peripheral blood. The CDR3 sequence: CASSRPQGYEQYF. Written as DNA, the CDR3 is TGTGCCAGCAGCAGACCACAGGGCTACGAGCAGTACTTC.